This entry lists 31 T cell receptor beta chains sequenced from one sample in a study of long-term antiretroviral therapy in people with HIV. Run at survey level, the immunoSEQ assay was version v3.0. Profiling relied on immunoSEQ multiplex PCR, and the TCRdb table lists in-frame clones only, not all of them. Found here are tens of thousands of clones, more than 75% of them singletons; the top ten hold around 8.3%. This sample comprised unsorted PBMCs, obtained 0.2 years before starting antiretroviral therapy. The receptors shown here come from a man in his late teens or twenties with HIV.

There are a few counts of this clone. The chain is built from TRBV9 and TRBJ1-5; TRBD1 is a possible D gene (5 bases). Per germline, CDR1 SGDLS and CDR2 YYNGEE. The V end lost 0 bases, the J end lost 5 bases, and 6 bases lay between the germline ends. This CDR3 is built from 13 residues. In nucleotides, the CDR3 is TGTGCCAGCAGCGTAGAAGGGGATCAGCCCCAGCATTTT. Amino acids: CASSVEGDQPQHF.

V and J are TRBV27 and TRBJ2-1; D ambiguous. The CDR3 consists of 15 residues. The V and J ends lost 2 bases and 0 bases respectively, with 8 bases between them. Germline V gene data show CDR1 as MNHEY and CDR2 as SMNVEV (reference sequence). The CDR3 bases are TGTGCCAGCAGTTTAGAGGTGGGCTCCTACAATGAGCAGTTCTTC. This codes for CASSLEVGSYNEQFF.

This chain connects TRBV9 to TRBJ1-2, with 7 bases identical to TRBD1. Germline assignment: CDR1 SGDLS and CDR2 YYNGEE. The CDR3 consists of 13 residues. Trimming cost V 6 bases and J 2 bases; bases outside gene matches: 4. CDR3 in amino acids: CASTGQENYGYTF. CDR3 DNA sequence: TGTGCCAGCACCGGACAGGAGAACTATGGCTACACCTTC.

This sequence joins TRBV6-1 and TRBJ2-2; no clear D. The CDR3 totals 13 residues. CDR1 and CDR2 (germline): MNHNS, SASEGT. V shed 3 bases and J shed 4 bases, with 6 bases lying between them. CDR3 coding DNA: TGTGCCAGCAGTGACAGGATCACCGGGGAGCTGTTTTTT. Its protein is CASSDRITGELFF.

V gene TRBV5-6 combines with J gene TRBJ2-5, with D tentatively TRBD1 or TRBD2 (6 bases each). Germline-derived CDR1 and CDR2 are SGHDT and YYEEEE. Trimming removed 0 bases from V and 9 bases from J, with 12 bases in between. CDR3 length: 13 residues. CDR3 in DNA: TGTGCCAGCAGCTTGGAGGGGGGAGCGCCCCAGTACTTC. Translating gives CASSLEGGAPQYF.

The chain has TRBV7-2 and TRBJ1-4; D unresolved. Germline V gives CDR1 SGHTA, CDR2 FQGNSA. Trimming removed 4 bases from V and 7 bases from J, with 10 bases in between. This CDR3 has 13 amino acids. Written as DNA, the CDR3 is TGTGCCAGCAGCTACGGGCCGCCTGAAAAACTGTTTTTT. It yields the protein CASSYGPPEKLFF.

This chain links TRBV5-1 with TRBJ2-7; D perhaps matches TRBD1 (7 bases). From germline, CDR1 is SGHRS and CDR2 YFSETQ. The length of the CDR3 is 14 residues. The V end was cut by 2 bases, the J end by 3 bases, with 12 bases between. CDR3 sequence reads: CASSFSQGGYEQYF. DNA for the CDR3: TGCGCCAGCAGCTTTTCTCAGGGGGGCTACGAGCAGTACTTC. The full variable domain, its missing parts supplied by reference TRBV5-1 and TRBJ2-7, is KAGVTQTPRYLIKTRGQQVTLSCSPISGHRSVSWYQQTPGQGLQFLFEYFSETQRNKGNFPGRFSGRQFSNSRSEMNVSTLELGDSALYLCASSFSQGGYEQYFGPGTRLTVT.

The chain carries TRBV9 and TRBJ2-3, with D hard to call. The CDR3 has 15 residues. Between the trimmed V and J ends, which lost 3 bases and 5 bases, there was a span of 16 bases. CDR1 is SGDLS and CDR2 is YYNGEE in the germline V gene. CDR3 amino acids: CASSALKERGDTQYF. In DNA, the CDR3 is TGTGCCAGCAGCGCGTTAAAGGAGAGAGGAGATACGCAGTATTTT.

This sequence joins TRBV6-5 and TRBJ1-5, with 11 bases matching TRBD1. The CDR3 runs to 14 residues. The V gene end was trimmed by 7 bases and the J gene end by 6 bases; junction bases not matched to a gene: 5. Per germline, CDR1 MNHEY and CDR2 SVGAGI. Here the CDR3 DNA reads TGTGCCAGCAACGGACAGGGGGCCCCTCAGCCCCAGCATTTT. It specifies CASNGQGAPQPQHF.

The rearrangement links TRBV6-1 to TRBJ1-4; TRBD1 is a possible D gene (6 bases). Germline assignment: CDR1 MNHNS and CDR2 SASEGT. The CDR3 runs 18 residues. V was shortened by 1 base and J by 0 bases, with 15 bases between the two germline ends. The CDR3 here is CASSEGVGDTPTNEKLFF. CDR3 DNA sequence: TGTGCCAGCAGTGAAGGGGTAGGGGACACCCCAACTAATGAAAAACTGTTTTTT.

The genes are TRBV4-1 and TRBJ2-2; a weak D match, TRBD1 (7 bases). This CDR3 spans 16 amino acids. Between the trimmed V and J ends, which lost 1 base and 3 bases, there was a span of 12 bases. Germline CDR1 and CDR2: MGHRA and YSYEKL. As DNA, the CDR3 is TGCGCCAGCAGCCAAGGGAGGGGGCCTTACACCGGGGAGCTGTTTTTT. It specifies CASSQGRGPYTGELFF.

This CDR3 is CASSQPGDRDGYTF. CDR3 DNA: TGTGCCAGCAGCCAACCCGGGGACAGGGACGGCTACACCTTC. V usage is TRBV5-4 and J usage is TRBJ1-2; 9 nucleotides line up with TRBD1. The CDR3 is 14 residues long. The trim removed 4 bases at V and 8 bases at J, leaving 9 bases unmatched. Germline values: CDR1 SGHNT, CDR2 YYREEE (reference sequence).

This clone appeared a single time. The CDR3 here is CASSPGGSSYEQYF. Here the CDR3 DNA reads TGTGCCAGTAGCCCGGGGGGTAGCTCCTACGAGCAGTACTTC. The J gene is TRBJ2-7, the V gene TRBV19; 7 bases line up with TRBD2. Germline V gene data show CDR1 as LNHDA and CDR2 as SQIVND (reference sequence). J gave up 0 bases and V 6 bases, and 5 bases lay outside the gene matches. The CDR3 covers 14 residues. Full variable domain (rest looked up from reference TRBV19 and TRBJ2-7): DGGITQSPKYLFRKEGQNVTLSCEQNLNHDAMYWYRQDPGQGLRLIYYSQIVNDFQKGDIAEGYSVSREKKESFPLTVTSAQKNPTAFYLCASSPGGSSYEQYFGPGTRLTVT.

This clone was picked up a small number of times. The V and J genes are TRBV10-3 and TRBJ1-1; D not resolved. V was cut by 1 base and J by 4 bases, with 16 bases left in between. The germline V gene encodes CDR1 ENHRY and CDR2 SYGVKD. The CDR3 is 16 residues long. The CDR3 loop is CAISEYGVREGTEAFF. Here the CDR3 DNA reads TGTGCCATCAGTGAGTACGGCGTTAGAGAAGGCACTGAAGCTTTCTTT.

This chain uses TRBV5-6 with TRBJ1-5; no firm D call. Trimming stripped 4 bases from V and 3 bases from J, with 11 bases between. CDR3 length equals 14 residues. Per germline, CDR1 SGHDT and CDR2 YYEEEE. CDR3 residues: CASSTGPLNQPQHF. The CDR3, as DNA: TGTGCCAGCAGCACCGGACCGCTCAATCAGCCCCAGCATTTT.

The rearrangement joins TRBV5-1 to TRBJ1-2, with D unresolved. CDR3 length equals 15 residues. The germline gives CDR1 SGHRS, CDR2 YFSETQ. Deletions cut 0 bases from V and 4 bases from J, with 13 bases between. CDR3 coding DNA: TGCGCCAGCAGCTTGGAACGGGGATTCGCCTATGGCTACACCTTC. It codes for CASSLERGFAYGYTF.

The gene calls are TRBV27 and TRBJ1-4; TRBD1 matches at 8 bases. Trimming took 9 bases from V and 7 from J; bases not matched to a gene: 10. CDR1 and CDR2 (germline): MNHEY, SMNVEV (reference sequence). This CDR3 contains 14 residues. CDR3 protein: CASADRERREKLFF. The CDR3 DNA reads TGTGCCAGTGCGGACAGGGAAAGGCGTGAAAAACTGTTTTTT. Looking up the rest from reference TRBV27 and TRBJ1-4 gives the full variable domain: EAQVTQNPRYLITVTGKKLTVTCSQNMNHEYMSWYRQDPGLGLRQIYYSMNVEVTDKGDVPEGYKVSRKEKRNFPLILESPSPNQTSLYFCASADRERREKLFFGSGTQLSVL.

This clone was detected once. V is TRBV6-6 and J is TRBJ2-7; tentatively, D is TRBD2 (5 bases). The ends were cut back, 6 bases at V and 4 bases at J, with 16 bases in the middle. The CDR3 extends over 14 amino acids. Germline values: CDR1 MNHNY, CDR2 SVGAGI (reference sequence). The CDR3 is CASSSTRGLYEQYF. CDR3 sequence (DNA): TGTGCCAGCAGCTCGACAAGAGGACTTTACGAGCAGTACTTC.

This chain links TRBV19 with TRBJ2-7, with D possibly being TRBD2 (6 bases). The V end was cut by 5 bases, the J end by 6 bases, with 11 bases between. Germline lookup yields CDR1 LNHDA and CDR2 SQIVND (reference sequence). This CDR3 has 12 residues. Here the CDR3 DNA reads TGTGCCAGTAGTCCGCCCGGGGGCGAGCAGTACTTC. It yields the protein CASSPPGGEQYF.

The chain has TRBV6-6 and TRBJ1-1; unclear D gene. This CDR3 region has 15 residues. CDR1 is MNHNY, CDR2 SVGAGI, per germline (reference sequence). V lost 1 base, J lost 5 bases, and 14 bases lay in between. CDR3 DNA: TGTGCCAGCAGTTACTTACTACCGGGTGGGACTGAAGCTTTCTTT. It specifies CASSYLLPGGTEAFF.

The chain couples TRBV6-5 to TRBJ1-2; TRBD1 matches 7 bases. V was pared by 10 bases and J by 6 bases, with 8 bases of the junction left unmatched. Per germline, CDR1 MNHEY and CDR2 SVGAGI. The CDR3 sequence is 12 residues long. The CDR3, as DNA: TGTGCCACCACCGACAGGGTCAATGGCTACACCTTC. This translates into CATTDRVNGYTF.

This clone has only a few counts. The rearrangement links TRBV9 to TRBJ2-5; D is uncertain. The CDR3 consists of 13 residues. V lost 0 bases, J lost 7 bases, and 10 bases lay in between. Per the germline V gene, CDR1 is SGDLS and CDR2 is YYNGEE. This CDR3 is CASSVEQRGTQYF. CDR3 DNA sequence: TGTGCCAGCAGCGTAGAACAACGAGGGACCCAGTACTTC.

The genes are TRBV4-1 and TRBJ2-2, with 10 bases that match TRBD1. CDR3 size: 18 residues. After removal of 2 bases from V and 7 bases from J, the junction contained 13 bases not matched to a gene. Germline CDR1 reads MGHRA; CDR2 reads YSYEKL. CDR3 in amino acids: CASSQFPQGRDRGGELFF. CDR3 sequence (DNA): TGCGCCAGCAGCCAATTTCCCCAAGGTCGGGACAGGGGCGGGGAGCTGTTTTTT.

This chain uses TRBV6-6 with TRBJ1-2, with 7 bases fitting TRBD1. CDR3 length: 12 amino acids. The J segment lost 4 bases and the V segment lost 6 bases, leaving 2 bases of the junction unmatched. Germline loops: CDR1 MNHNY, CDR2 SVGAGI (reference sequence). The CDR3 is CASRGGSYGYTF. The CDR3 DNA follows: TGTGCCAGCAGAGGGGGCTCCTATGGCTACACCTTC.

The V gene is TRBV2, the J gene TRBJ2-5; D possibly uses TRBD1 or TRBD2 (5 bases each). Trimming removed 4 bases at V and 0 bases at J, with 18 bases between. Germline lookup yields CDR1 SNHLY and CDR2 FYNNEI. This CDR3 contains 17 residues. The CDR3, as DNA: TGTGCCAGCAGTGTTTGGGAAGGGGAGAGGGACCAAGAGACCCAGTACTTC. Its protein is CASSVWEGERDQETQYF.

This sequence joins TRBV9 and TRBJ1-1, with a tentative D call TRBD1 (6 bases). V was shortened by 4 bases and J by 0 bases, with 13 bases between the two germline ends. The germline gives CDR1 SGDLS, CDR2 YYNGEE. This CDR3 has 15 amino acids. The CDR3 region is CASSPSGALNTEAFF. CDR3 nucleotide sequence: TGTGCCAGCAGCCCCTCAGGGGCGTTGAACACTGAAGCTTTCTTT. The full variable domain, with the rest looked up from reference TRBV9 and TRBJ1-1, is DSGVTQTPKHLITATGQRVTLRCSPRSGDLSVYWYQQSLDQGLQFLIQYYNGEERAKGNILERFSAQQFPDLHSELNLSSLELGDSALYFCASSPSGALNTEAFFGQGTRLTVV.

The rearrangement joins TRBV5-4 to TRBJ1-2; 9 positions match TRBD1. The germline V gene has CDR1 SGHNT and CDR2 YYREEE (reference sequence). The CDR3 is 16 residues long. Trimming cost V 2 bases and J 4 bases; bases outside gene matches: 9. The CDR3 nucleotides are TGTGCCAGCAGCTTAAACCCGGACAGGGGATTCTATGGCTACACCTTC. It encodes CASSLNPDRGFYGYTF.

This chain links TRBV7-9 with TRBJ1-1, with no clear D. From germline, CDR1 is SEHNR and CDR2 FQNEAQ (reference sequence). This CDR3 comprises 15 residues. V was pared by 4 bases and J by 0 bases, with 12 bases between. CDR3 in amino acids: CASSSPPPLNTEAFF. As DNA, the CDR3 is TGTGCCAGCAGCTCACCCCCGCCCCTGAACACTGAAGCTTTCTTT.

In DNA form, the CDR3 reads TGTGCCAGCAGCCGTAGGACAGGGGGCGAGGATGGTTCACCCCTCCACTTT. This codes for CASSRRTGGEDGSPLHF. The chain couples TRBV4-2 to TRBJ1-6, with TRBD1 identical over 11 bases. This CDR3 comprises 17 residues. The V gene end was trimmed by 4 bases and the J gene end by 9 bases; junction bases not matched to a gene: 11. CDR1 and CDR2 from the germline V gene are LGHNA and YNFKEQ.

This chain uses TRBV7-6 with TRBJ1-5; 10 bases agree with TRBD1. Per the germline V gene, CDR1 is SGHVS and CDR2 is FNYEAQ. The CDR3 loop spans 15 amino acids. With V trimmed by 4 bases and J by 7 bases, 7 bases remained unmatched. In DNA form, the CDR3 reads TGTGCCAGCAGCTCAGCGGGACAGGGGATACAGCCCCAGCATTTT. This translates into CASSSAGQGIQPQHF.

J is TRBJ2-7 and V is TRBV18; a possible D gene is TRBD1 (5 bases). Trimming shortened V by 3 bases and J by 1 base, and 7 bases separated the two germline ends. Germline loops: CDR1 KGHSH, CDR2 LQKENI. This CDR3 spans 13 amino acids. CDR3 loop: CASSPDSSYEQYF. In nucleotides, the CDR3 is TGTGCCAGCTCACCCGACAGTTCCTACGAGCAGTACTTC.